The clone carrying this T cell receptor beta chain appeared many times. Its matching antigen is unknown. The data derive from a study of human T cells and chemical hapten exposure. Across the study: Largely, small differences in pooled library volume made per-sample TCR yields vary. Study outcomes and limitations: Counts of TCRs above 1 in 1000 frequency stayed unchanged with DPC sensitization.

The time point denotes: healthy volunteer bleed at 2 weeks. Whole blood that had not been fractionated was the source of extracted total RNA. Library construction involved attaching unique molecular identifiers to individual cDNA molecules, which allowed quantitative, reproducible TCR counting. In the original processing: Counts of TCRs in each sample centred on a median of 95,638 and extended from approximately 25,000 to 650,000. TCRdb re-called the RACE reads through MiXCR, storing one row per CDR3 protein. These V and J calls derive from TCRdb rather than the authors' analysis. The sample shows approximately 33,000 distinct CDR3 sequences, 6.5% to 9% of them seen only once. The trim removed 4 bases at V and 1 base at J, leaving 5 bases unmatched. The CDR3 contains 14 residues. From germline, CDR1 is DFQATT and CDR2 SNEGSKA (reference sequence).

The sequenced sample was whole blood. The source is a human donor in good health. Some clones in this sample may be carry-over from other donors' samples. The chain employs TRBV20-1 and TRBJ2-7; TRBD1 matches at 9 bases. The CDR3 DNA follows: TGCAGTGCTACCCGGGACAGGGCGTCCTACGAGCAGTACTTC. Translating it yields CSATRDRASYEQYF.